One and the same sample provided the 5 T cell receptor delta chains below, sequenced in a study of Vδ1+ human thymocytes. Study-wide results and limits: Highly polyclonal TRG and TRD repertoires with Gaussian CDR3 length distributions appeared in thymus.

The template was reverse-transcribed extracted RNA. The CDR3 regions were amplified by multiplex PCR from V-gene primers to a constant-region primer. TCRdb called clones anew from the multiplex PCR reads with CATT. The sample includes about 55,000 delta-chain clones, approximately 15% of them seen just once. No antigen has been identified for these receptors. Input material: Vdelta1+ gamma-delta thymocytes from the thymus. Subset: FACS-sorted CD3+ TCRalphabeta- TCRVdelta1+ TCRVdelta2- thymocytes. The source is a boy in the first two years of life who had congenital heart surgery.

This clone turned up a few times. The V gene is TRDV1, the J gene TRDJ1; D might be TRDD3 (5 bases). Trimming removed 0 bases at V and 0 bases at J, with 14 bases between. CDR1 is TSWWSYY and CDR2 is QGS in the germline V gene. The CDR3 is made up of 17 amino acids. The chain's CDR3 is CALGELTWARYTDKLIF. CDR3 DNA: TGTGCTCTTGGGGAACTTACCTGGGCAAGGTACACCGATAAACTCATCTTT.

Comment on this clone: One end of the junction is discordant with germline, which a read error may explain. The V gene is TRDV1, the J gene TRDJ1, with TRDD3 matching over 9 bases. This CDR3 region has 21 residues. The germline CDR1 and CDR2 sequences are TSWWSYY and QGS. CDR3 protein: CALGELRNRTGGKGYTDKLIF. The DNA for the CDR3 is TGTGCCCTTGGGGAACTCCGGAATCGTACTGGGGGAAAAGGATACACCGATAAACTCATCTTT.

This clone was recorded only once. The chain joins TRDV2 to TRDJ1; 11 positions agree with TRDD3. The J segment lost 1 base and the V segment lost 4 bases, leaving 19 bases of the junction unmatched. The CDR3 length is 20 residues. Germline V CDR1 and CDR2: GEAIGNYY, EKD. This CDR3 is CACDTPSSRLGDTFTDKLIF. The CDR3, as DNA: TGTGCCTGTGATACACCTTCCTCTAGGCTGGGGGATACTTTCACCGATAAACTCATCTTT.

V and J are TRDV1 and TRDJ1; D ambiguous. The CDR3 has 18 residues. From germline, CDR1 is TSWWSYY and CDR2 QGS. The V and J ends lost 7 bases and 0 bases respectively, with 24 bases between them. CDR3 in DNA: TGTGCTCTTGCGCACCCCCTGGCTGGAAACCAGTACACCGATAAACTCATCTTT. This translates into CALAHPLAGNQYTDKLIF.

Only a few counts were recorded for this clone. This chain uses TRDV1 with TRDJ1; perhaps TRDD3 as D (6 bases). V gave up 1 base and J gave up 1 base, with 28 bases separating them. This CDR3 contains 21 residues. Looked up from germline, CDR1 is TSWWSYY and CDR2 is QGS. CDR3 coding DNA: TGTGCTCTTGGGGAACAAATGGGACTACCTTGTACTGGGAAGGTCACCGATAAACTCATCTTT. It encodes CALGEQMGLPCTGKVTDKLIF.